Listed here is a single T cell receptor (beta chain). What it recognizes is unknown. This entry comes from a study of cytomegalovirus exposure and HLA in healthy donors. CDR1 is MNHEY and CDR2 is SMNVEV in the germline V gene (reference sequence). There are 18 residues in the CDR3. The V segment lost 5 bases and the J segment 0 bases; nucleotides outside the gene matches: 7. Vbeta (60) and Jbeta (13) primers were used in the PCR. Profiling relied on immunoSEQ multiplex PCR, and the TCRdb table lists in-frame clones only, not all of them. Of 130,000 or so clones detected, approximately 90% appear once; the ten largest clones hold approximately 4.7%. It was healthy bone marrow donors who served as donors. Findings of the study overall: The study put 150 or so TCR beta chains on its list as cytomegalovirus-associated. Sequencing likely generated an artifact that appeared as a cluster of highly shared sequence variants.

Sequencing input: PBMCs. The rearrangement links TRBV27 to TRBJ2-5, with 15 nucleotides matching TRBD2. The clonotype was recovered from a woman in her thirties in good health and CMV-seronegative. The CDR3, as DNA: TGTGCCAGCAGTGAGGGACTAGCGGGGGGCGCGTACCAAGAGACCCAGTACTTC. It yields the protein CASSEGLAGGAYQETQYF.